These 20 T cell receptor beta chains were sequenced from one sample in a study of blood T cell repertoires in COVID-19. Profiled with immunoSEQ multiplex PCR; TCRdb holds only in-frame clones, not every one. In the table there are 85,000 to 100,000 clones, approximately 86% of which are singletons. Sequences were obtained from peripheral blood. These receptors were taken from a man aged 60 to 75 with acute or convalescent COVID-19.

The rearrangement joins TRBV5-1 to TRBJ1-1; no clear D gene. This CDR3 region has 14 residues. CDR1 is SGHRS, CDR2 YFSETQ, per germline. V lost 4 bases and J 2 bases, leaving 12 bases between the germline ends. The DNA for the CDR3 is TGCGCCAGCAGCCTCCTTACCTATAACACTGAAGCTTTCTTT. Its protein product is CASSLLTYNTEAFF.

The chain joins TRBV2 to TRBJ2-3; the match to TRBD2 covers 8 bases. The germline gives CDR1 SNHLY, CDR2 FYNNEI. With V trimmed by 2 bases and J by 5 bases, 3 bases remained unmatched. The length of the CDR3 is 14 residues. CDR3 sequence: CASSEIAGRDTQYF. The CDR3 coding sequence is TGTGCCAGCAGTGAAATAGCGGGGCGAGATACGCAGTATTTT.

The chain joins TRBV20-1 to TRBJ1-1; D not certain. CDR3 length equals 10 residues. The germline CDR1 and CDR2 sequences are DFQATT and SNEGSKA (reference sequence). The CDR3 spells CSAREREAFF. Here the CDR3 DNA reads TGCAGCGCCCGCGAGAGGGAAGCTTTCTTT.

CDR3 DNA: TGTGCCAGCAGCGGACAATTTTCCGGGACTCAAGTGGTTGATGAGCAGTTCTTC. Its translation: CASSGQFSGTQVVDEQFF. This sequence joins TRBV9 and TRBJ2-1; tentative D call: TRBD2 (6 bases). The CDR3 has 18 amino acids. V was trimmed by 3 bases and J by 8 bases, leaving 27 bases between them. The germline V gene has CDR1 SGDLS and CDR2 YYNGEE.

The V and J genes are TRBV3-1 (or the pseudogene TRBV3-2) and TRBJ1-5; D unclear. The germline gives CDR1 LGHDT, CDR2 YNNKEL (reference sequence). The CDR3 is 21 amino acids. V was clipped by 1 base and J by 2 bases, with 27 bases between them. CDR3 region: CASSQVLKVHGLNVGNQPQHF. DNA for the CDR3: TGTGCCAGCAGCCAAGTCTTGAAAGTCCACGGTCTGAATGTGGGCAATCAGCCCCAGCATTTT.

The chain joins TRBV2 to TRBJ2-1, with D uncertain. This CDR3 comprises 15 residues. The V gene lost 5 bases and the J gene lost 5 bases, with 16 bases spanning the gap. The germline V gene has CDR1 SNHLY and CDR2 FYNNEI. The chain's CDR3 is CASSLQVDPHNEQFF. In nucleotides, the CDR3 is TGTGCCAGCAGTTTGCAGGTAGACCCCCACAATGAGCAGTTCTTC.

This chain joins TRBV4-1 and TRBJ1-6, with D possibly being TRBD1 (5 bases). V was pared by 4 bases and J by 2 bases, with 18 bases between. CDR3 length: 18 residues. The germline gives CDR1 MGHRA, CDR2 YSYEKL. The CDR3 nucleotides read TGCGCCAGCAGCCCTGGGGGGGGTATCTTTACCTATAATTCACCCCTCCACTTT. This gives the protein CASSPGGGIFTYNSPLHF.

The chain links TRBV5-8 to TRBJ1-1; a weak D match, TRBD1 (6 bases). Germline values: CDR1 SGHTS, CDR2 YDEGEE. V gave up 1 base and J gave up 6 bases, with 19 bases separating them. The CDR3 consists of 16 residues. The CDR3 region is CASSLMGGRDHSEAFF. The CDR3 DNA reads TGTGCCAGCAGCTTGATGGGGGGGCGCGATCATTCTGAAGCTTTCTTT.

V gene TRBV19 combines with J gene TRBJ2-7; a possible D gene is TRBD1 (6 bases). There are 15 residues in the CDR3. Per germline, CDR1 LNHDA and CDR2 SQIVND (reference sequence). The ends were cut back, 5 bases at V and 0 bases at J, with 14 bases in the middle. In nucleotides, the CDR3 is TGTGCCAGTAGTGCTTCAGGGGTAAGCTCCTACGAGCAGTACTTC. Encoded protein: CASSASGVSSYEQYF.

The chain combines TRBV6-1 with TRBJ1-5; possibly TRBD1 for D (6 bases). From germline, CDR1 is MNHNS and CDR2 SASEGT. The V and J ends lost 3 bases and 5 bases respectively, with 11 bases between them. The CDR3 is 14 amino acids. CDR3 sequence reads: CASSEGADYQPQHF. CDR3 in DNA: TGTGCCAGCAGTGAGGGGGCGGACTATCAGCCCCAGCATTTT.

The chain is built from TRBV29-1 and TRBJ2-5; maybe TRBD2 (6 bases). Trimming removed 6 bases at V and 5 bases at J, with 16 bases between. Germline loops: CDR1 SQVTM, CDR2 ANQGSEA. CDR3 length: 13 residues. The CDR3 region is CSVNQARGETQYF. The DNA of the CDR3 is TGCAGCGTGAACCAAGCCCGGGGGGAGACCCAGTACTTC.

V usage is TRBV11-2 and J usage is TRBJ2-1, with TRBD1 identical over 7 bases. Germline CDR1 reads SGHAT; CDR2 reads FQNNGV. This CDR3 comprises 14 residues. The junction had 6 bases not matched to a gene; V was cut back by 5 bases and J by 5 bases. In DNA, the CDR3 is TGTGCCAGCAGCCGATGGGACAGCAACAATGAGCAGTTCTTC. Its translation is CASSRWDSNNEQFF.

CDR3 region: CASSSPSGRVGEQYF. CDR3 coding DNA: TGTGCCAGCAGTTCCCCTAGCGGGAGGGTAGGCGAGCAGTACTTC. The chain combines TRBV28 with TRBJ2-7; 12 bases agree with TRBD2. CDR3 length equals 15 residues. Germline assignment: CDR1 MDHEN and CDR2 SYDVKM. With V trimmed by 4 bases and J by 6 bases, 7 bases remained unmatched.

The chain carries TRBV28 and TRBJ1-1; 7 bases line up with TRBD1. The trim removed 7 bases at V and 6 bases at J, leaving 14 bases unmatched. The V gene's germline CDR1 is MDHEN and CDR2 SYDVKM. This CDR3 has 15 amino acids. The CDR3 DNA reads TGTGCCAGCACCCCCTGGGGACAGAAGCTCCCTGAAGCTTTCTTT. Amino acid sequence: CASTPWGQKLPEAFF. Based on the CDR3 plus reference TRBV28 and TRBJ1-1, the full variable domain is DVKVTQSSRYLVKRTGEKVFLECVQDMDHENMFWYRQDPGLGLRLIYFSYDVKMKEKGDIPEGYSVSREKKERFSLILESASTNQTSMYLCASTPWGQKLPEAFFGQGTRLTVV.

This clone appeared a single time. The chain has TRBV27 and TRBJ2-5; D is perhaps TRBD1 (6 bases). Germline V gives CDR1 MNHEY, CDR2 SMNVEV (reference sequence). This CDR3 spans 15 amino acids. V shed 0 bases and J shed 4 bases, with 12 bases lying between them. CDR3 in DNA: TGTGCCAGCAGTTTATCGGTCAGGGGAACAGAGACCCAGTACTTC. Its protein is CASSLSVRGTETQYF.

V is TRBV6-2 or TRBV6-3 and J is TRBJ2-1; 8 bases are a match to TRBD1. This CDR3 is 13 amino acids long. CDR1 is MNHEY, CDR2 SVGEGT, per germline. V was clipped by 4 bases and J by 8 bases; unmatched bases: 4. The CDR3 region has the DNA TGTGCCAGCAGTTTGGACAGGGTGGATGAGCAGTTCTTC. It specifies CASSLDRVDEQFF.

V usage is TRBV6-5 and J usage is TRBJ2-1, with 11 positions matching TRBD2. J gave up 5 bases and V 6 bases, and 6 bases lay outside the gene matches. The CDR3 has 15 residues. Germline lookup yields CDR1 MNHEY and CDR2 SVGAGI. CDR3 sequence (DNA): TGTGCCAGCAGGCCCTTAGCGGGAGGGAACAATGAGCAGTTCTTC. This encodes CASRPLAGGNNEQFF.

This clone was recorded a few times. CDR3 sequence reads: CASSRLGQGRGTDTQYF. In DNA, the CDR3 is TGCGCCAGCAGCCGGCTTGGACAGGGACGGGGGACAGATACGCAGTATTTT. The rearrangement links TRBV4-1 to TRBJ2-3, with 8 positions matching TRBD1. The CDR3 runs to 17 residues. Germline CDR1 MGHRA, CDR2 YSYEKL. The ends lost 4 bases at V and 3 bases at J; junction bases unmatched: 12.

This clone was detected once. In nucleotides, the CDR3 is TGCGCCAGCAGTTCGGACAAAAGGGGCTATGGCTACACCTTC. This encodes CASSSDKRGYGYTF. The V and J genes are TRBV10-1 and TRBJ1-2, with D possibly matching TRBD1 (5 bases). V shed 5 bases and J shed 4 bases, with 14 bases lying between them. The CDR3 contains 14 residues. Germline-derived CDR1 and CDR2 are WNHNN and SYGVQD (reference sequence).

This rearrangement joins TRBV5-4 to TRBJ1-6; D is perhaps TRBD1 (6 bases). This CDR3 region has 14 residues. Trimming removed 3 bases from V and 5 bases from J, with 9 bases in between. Germline CDR1 reads SGHNT; CDR2 reads YYREEE (reference sequence). In DNA form, the CDR3 reads TGTGCCAGCAGCTCGGACAGAAATAATTCACCCCTCCACTTT. It specifies CASSSDRNNSPLHF.